Below, 28 T cell receptor beta chains from the same sample are listed, as sequenced in a study of glioma-infiltrating T cells. Amplification of TCR alpha and beta CDR3 regions from RNA used iRepertoire nested multiplex PCR. Each CDR3 protein is one row after TCRdb ran MiXCR on the multiplex PCR reads. The sample contains about 93,000 distinct CDR3 sequences, around 42% of which appear only once. Sequencing was done on a sample of glioma tissue, nonneoplastic brain tissue, or PBMCs (not recorded which). Receptors originate from a human donor with low-grade glioma or glioblastoma, undergoing nonglioma brain surgery, or in good health (not recorded which).

V usage is TRBV20-1 and J usage is TRBJ2-7; D is unresolved. The CDR3 covers 14 residues. The V gene lost 7 bases and the J gene lost 0 bases, with 16 bases spanning the gap. Germline-derived CDR1 and CDR2 are DFQATT and SNEGSKA (reference sequence). CDR3 protein: CSDRRSGISYEQYF. In nucleotides, the CDR3 is TGCAGTGATAGGAGATCGGGCATCTCCTACGAGCAGTACTTC.

This clonotype was seen ten or more times. The gene calls are TRBV7-3 and TRBJ2-1; TRBD2 is a possible D gene (6 bases). The germline CDR1 and CDR2 sequences are SGHTA and FQGTGA. The length of the CDR3 is 13 residues. V was shortened by 3 bases and J by 10 bases, with 13 bases between the two germline ends. CDR3 sequence (DNA): TGTGCCAGCAGCTTTCGAAAGGGAGGAGAGCAGTTCTTC. Translation: CASSFRKGGEQFF.

The table lists this clonotype with many counts. The V gene is TRBV3-1, the J gene TRBJ2-1; 14 nucleotides align to TRBD2. After removal of 6 bases from V and 6 bases from J, the junction contained 7 bases not matched to a gene. The CDR3 runs to 16 residues. The germline V gene encodes CDR1 LGHDT and CDR2 YNNKEL (reference sequence). The CDR3 sequence: CASSQPGLAGVNEQFF. The CDR3 DNA reads as TGTGCCAGCAGTCAACCGGGACTAGCGGGAGTCAATGAGCAGTTCTTC.

This clonotype showed up just once. A junction end diverges from the germline sequence, so it may reflect a read error. V gene TRBV28 combines with J gene TRBJ2-1; perhaps TRBD2 as D (6 bases). CDR1 MDHEN and CDR2 SYDVKM come from the germline V gene. The CDR3 has 14 residues. The CDR3 loop is CASRETRYYNEKFF. The CDR3, as DNA: TGTGCCAGCAGGGAGACTAGATATTACAATGAGAAGTTCTTC. Combining the CDR3 with reference TRBV28 and TRBJ2-1 gives the whole variable domain DVKVTQSSRYLVKRTGEKVFLECVQDMDHENMFWYRQDPGLGLRLIYFSYDVKMKEKGDIPEGYSVSREKKERFSLILESASTNQTSMYLCASRETRYYNEKFFGPGTRLTVL.

V gene TRBV5-4 combines with J gene TRBJ2-3; 11 bases are shared with TRBD2. Trimming cost V 4 bases and J 0 bases; bases outside gene matches: 7. Germline-derived CDR1 and CDR2 are SGHNT and YYREEE (reference sequence). This CDR3 is 17 amino acids long. The CDR3 protein is CASSLKRTSGSTDTQYF. CDR3 nucleotides: TGTGCCAGCAGCCTTAAAAGGACTAGCGGGAGCACAGATACGCAGTATTTT.

With regard to this clonotype: Possible read error: a much larger clone is one base away. V is TRBV18 and J is TRBJ2-2, with 7 positions matching TRBD2. The germline gives CDR1 KGHSH, CDR2 LQKENI. The CDR3 contains 14 residues. The CDR3 region has the DNA TGTGCCAGCTCACCAGCGGGAGTGATCGGGGAGCTGCTTTTT. Its translation is CASSPAGVIGELLF.

This clonotype was seen ten or more times. Here the CDR3 DNA reads TGTGCCAGCAGCCAAGATTGGTATCAGCCCCAGCATTTT. Its translation is CASSQDWYQPQHF. This chain joins TRBV3-1 and TRBJ1-5; D uncertain. The ends were cut back, 0 bases at V and 5 bases at J, with 5 bases in the middle. This CDR3 has 13 amino acids. The germline V gene encodes CDR1 LGHDT and CDR2 YNNKEL (reference sequence).

About this clonotype itself: One end of the junction varies from germline; a read error may be responsible. The V call is TRBV20-1, the J call TRBJ1-2, with D maybe TRBD1 (5 bases). The CDR3 runs to 13 residues. Germline lookup yields CDR1 DFQATT and CDR2 SNEGSKA (reference sequence). CDR3 in amino acids: CRARDLKGNGYTF. Here the CDR3 DNA reads TGCAGAGCTAGAGATCTGAAGGGGAATGGCTATACCTTC.

This clonotype was found a few times. The chain carries TRBV29-1 and TRBJ2-2, with 14 bases aligning to TRBD2. This CDR3 region has 17 residues. Germline CDR1 and CDR2: SQVTM and ANQGSEA. The J segment lost 4 bases and the V segment lost 4 bases, leaving 8 bases of the junction unmatched. This chain's CDR3 is CSVAGTSGSGGTGELFF. The CDR3 DNA follows: TGCAGCGTTGCCGGGACTAGCGGGAGTGGGGGCACCGGGGAGCTGTTTTTT.

About this clonotype: An end of the junction differs from the germline gene, which may be a read error. The gene calls are TRBV7-9 and TRBJ1-5; D ambiguous. CDR1 and CDR2 from the germline V gene are SEHNR and FQNEAQ (reference sequence). This CDR3 is built from 15 residues. The CDR3 here is CASILYGSLYQPQHF. The CDR3 region has the DNA TGTGCCAGCATCTTATACGGGTCTCTTTATCAGCCCCAGCATTTT.

The chain uses TRBV27 and TRBJ2-3, with 7 nucleotides matching TRBD1. The CDR3 sequence is 11 residues long. Germline V gives CDR1 MNHEY, CDR2 SMNVEV (reference sequence). The junction had 4 bases not matched to a gene; V was cut back by 6 bases and J by 10 bases. Written as DNA, the CDR3 is TGTGCCAGCAGCATCCAGGGGGCGCAGTATTTT. It translates to CASSIQGAQYF.

As concerns this clonotype: One end of the junction varies from germline; a read error may be responsible. This rearrangement joins TRBV2 to TRBJ1-5; D possibly corresponds to TRBD1 (5 bases). The CDR3 is 14 residues long. Germline V gene lookup returns CDR1 SNHLY and CDR2 FYNNEI. The CDR3 DNA reads as TGTGCCAACAATCCCGGGCGGGGCCGTCAGCCCAAGCATTTT. It translates to CANNPGRGRQPKHF.

This clonotype was counted at least ten times. This rearrangement joins TRBV3-1 to TRBJ1-5; no definite D call. Germline lookup yields CDR1 LGHDT and CDR2 YNNKEL (reference sequence). With 2 bases removed from V and 0 bases from J, the gap between germline ends came to 5 bases. This CDR3 has 14 residues. The CDR3: CASSQRDSNQPQHF. The CDR3 DNA follows: TGTGCCAGCAGCCAAAGGGATAGCAATCAGCCCCAGCATTTT.

This clonotype was picked up many times. V gene TRBV6-2 or TRBV6-3 combines with J gene TRBJ1-1; tentative D call: TRBD1 (5 bases). Trimming took off 2 bases at V and 3 bases at J, with 13 bases between the two ends. The CDR3 totals 15 residues. Germline values: CDR1 MNHEY, CDR2 SVGEGT. CDR3 nucleotide sequence: TGTGCCAGCAGTTACGTTACCGGGGGGGACACTGAAGCTTTCTTT. Translating it yields CASSYVTGGDTEAFF.

On this clonotype: This likely comes from a read error, as the CDR3 has no conserved phenylalanine or tryptophan at its end. V and J are TRBV2 and TRBJ2-5, with D maybe TRBD1 (5 bases). V was trimmed by 6 bases and J by 2 bases, leaving 13 bases between them. Germline loops: CDR1 SNHLY, CDR2 FYNNEI. This CDR3 comprises 14 residues. CDR3 sequence reads: CASRCGRTQETQYL. For the CDR3, the DNA is TGTGCCAGCAGGTGTGGCAGGACACAAGAGACCCAGTACCTC.

This clonotype was picked up one time. This clone may be a read error of a much larger clone one base away. The rearrangement links TRBV7-2 to TRBJ2-2; 10 nucleotides align to TRBD2. Germline CDR1 is SGHTA and CDR2 is FQGNSA. This CDR3 has 18 amino acids. The CDR3, as DNA: TGTGGCAGCAGCTTGGGCAGAGCGGGAGGGATGTACACCGGGGAGCTGTTTTTT. It is translated as CGSSLGRAGGMYTGELFF.

This clonotype came up many times. This chain connects TRBV18 to TRBJ2-3, with no clear D. CDR1 and CDR2 from the germline V gene are KGHSH and LQKENI. The CDR3 consists of 12 residues. V lost 0 bases and J 7 bases, leaving 5 bases between the germline ends. CDR3 protein: CASSPPLNTQYF. The CDR3 coding sequence is TGTGCCAGCTCACCACCGTTAAATACGCAGTATTTT.

This clonotype was counted ten times or more. The V call is TRBV15, the J call TRBJ1-1, with D possibly being TRBD1 (6 bases). The CDR3 totals 15 residues. The V gene's germline CDR1 is LNHNV and CDR2 YYDKDF (reference sequence). Trimming removed 3 bases at V and 3 bases at J, with 14 bases between. The CDR3: CATSRAGTLYTEAFF. The CDR3, as DNA: TGTGCCACCAGCAGGGCCGGGACACTCTACACTGAAGCTTTCTTT.

Comment on this clonotype: The junction differs from germline at one of its ends, possibly a read error. The gene calls are TRBV20-1 and TRBJ1-3; D is uncertain. The CDR3 has 13 amino acids. Germline-derived CDR1 and CDR2 are DFQATT and SNEGSKA (reference sequence). CDR3 bases: TGCAGTGGAATAGCCGACCGTGGAAACGCCATATATTTT. It codes for CSGIADRGNAIYF.

There are a few counts of this clonotype. V gene TRBV5-5 combines with J gene TRBJ1-4; D gene unclear. CDR3 length: 15 amino acids. V gave up 1 base and J gave up 8 bases, with 15 bases separating them. Germline V gene data show CDR1 as SGHKS and CDR2 as YYEKEE (reference sequence). CDR3 residues: CASSLSPTAQEKLFF. The CDR3 region has the DNA TGTGCCAGCAGCTTGTCTCCCACGGCGCAAGAAAAACTGTTTTTT.

This chain uses TRBV6-2 or TRBV6-3 with TRBJ2-1; maybe TRBD1 (6 bases). With 4 bases removed from V and 8 bases from J, the gap between germline ends came to 18 bases. Germline V lookup: CDR1 MNHEY, CDR2 SVGEGT. This CDR3 is built from 15 residues. CDR3 DNA: TGTGCCAGCAGTTCGGGTAGAGGGGGAAGGCATGAGCAGTTCTTC. Translating gives CASSSGRGGRHEQFF.

This clonotype has at least ten counts. The genes are TRBV6-1 and TRBJ2-5, with D uncertain. There are 12 residues in the CDR3. The ends were cut back, 4 bases at V and 3 bases at J, with 6 bases in the middle. Germline V gene lookup returns CDR1 MNHNS and CDR2 SASEGT. The chain's CDR3 is CASSAPKETQYF. CDR3 nucleotides: TGTGCCAGCAGTGCCCCAAAAGAGACCCAGTACTTC.

This clonotype was recorded many times. The V gene is TRBV4-1, the J gene TRBJ2-7; 7 bases fit TRBD2. This CDR3 comprises 17 residues. The V gene's germline CDR1 is MGHRA and CDR2 YSYEKL. V was pared by 0 bases and J by 4 bases, with 12 bases of the junction left unmatched. The CDR3 protein is CASSQDVAGLPHYEQYF. The CDR3 DNA reads as TGCGCCAGCAGCCAAGATGTCGCGGGACTACCACATTACGAGCAGTACTTC.

In this sample, this clonotype turned up many times. This chain joins TRBV3-1 and TRBJ2-7; 15 bases align to TRBD2. V gave up 4 bases and J gave up 3 bases; unmatched junction bases: 7. This CDR3 is 17 amino acids long. The germline V gene encodes CDR1 LGHDT and CDR2 YNNKEL (reference sequence). The DNA of the CDR3 is TGTGCCAGCAGCCCGGGACTAGCGGGAGGTGGCCTCTACGAGCAGTACTTC. It yields the protein CASSPGLAGGGLYEQYF.

This rearrangement joins TRBV7-9 to TRBJ2-1; D perhaps matches TRBD1 (5 bases). Germline CDR1 reads SEHNR; CDR2 reads FQNEAQ (reference sequence). Trimming took 1 base from V and 4 from J, leaving 8 bases between them. The CDR3 is 14 residues long. The CDR3 loop is CASSLDTGYNEQFF. Here the CDR3 DNA reads TGTGCCAGCAGCTTAGATACAGGATACAATGAGCAGTTCTTC.

To note about this clonotype: The junction departs from germline at one end; a sequencing error may be responsible. The CDR3 DNA reads TGCAGTACTAGGGCCGGACCCGGCAATCAGCCCCAGCATTTT. It is translated as CSTRAGPGNQPQHF. The J gene is TRBJ1-5, the V gene TRBV20-1; D ambiguous. The CDR3 loop spans 14 amino acids. Germline CDR1 is DFQATT and CDR2 is SNEGSKA (reference sequence).

This clonotype was seen at least ten times. This chain links TRBV10-1 with TRBJ1-6; D is ambiguous. Germline V gene lookup returns CDR1 WNHNN and CDR2 SYGVQD (reference sequence). Trimming removed 3 bases at V and 10 bases at J, with 10 bases between. The CDR3 runs to 13 residues. This CDR3 is CASSEQPGSPLHF. The CDR3 coding sequence is TGCGCCAGCAGTGAACAACCCGGATCACCCCTCCACTTT.

On this clonotype itself: Relative to the germline gene, one junction end is altered; a read error may explain this. J is TRBJ1-6 and V is TRBV6-1; D perhaps matches TRBD1 (6 bases). In germline, CDR1 is MNHNS, CDR2 SASEGT. The CDR3 contains 14 residues. In nucleotides, the CDR3 is TGTGCCAGCACACCGGGACATTATAATTCACCCCACCACTTT. It codes for CASTPGHYNSPHHF.